Listed below are T cell receptor beta chains from one sample, sequenced in a study of shared T cell receptors in the human thymus. This table comes from immunoSEQ multiplex PCR, and its TCRdb copy is limited to in-frame clones, with some not included. This repertoire shows hundreds of thousands of clones, around 87% found once; its top ten account for 0.0094%. This sample was shared with a second study, whose subject was human thymus T cells.

The source material was thymocytes. The receptors come from a boy in the first two years of life with a congenital heart defect. Both conserved end residues are part of each CDR3. Each record gives: clone size, D gene, V gene, J gene, CDR3 DNA, CDR3 protein. D genes are given only for firm matches. Clone size is shown for a subset of rows, as once, few, many or a class of expanded clone.

clone_size: few; d_call: .; v_call: TRBV28; j_call: TRBJ1-5; cdr3_nt: TGTGCCAGCCTACGGGGGGTTGGACAGCCCCAGCATTTT; cdr3_aa: CASLRGVGQPQHF
clone_size: .; d_call: TRBD1; v_call: TRBV27; j_call: TRBJ2-1; cdr3_nt: TGTGCCAGCTCGGGACAGCAGAACTACAATGAGCAGTTCTTC; cdr3_aa: CASSGQQNYNEQFF
clone_size: .; d_call: .; v_call: TRBV5-6; j_call: TRBJ2-1; cdr3_nt: TGTGCCAGCAGCTTTAGGGACATAGGGACCGAGCAGTTCTTC; cdr3_aa: CASSFRDIGTEQFF
clone_size: once; d_call: TRBD1; v_call: TRBV4-2; j_call: TRBJ2-7; cdr3_nt: TGTGCCAGCAGCCAATCGCCCGAACAGGGGGCCTACGAGCAGTACTTC; cdr3_aa: CASSQSPEQGAYEQYF
clone_size: .; d_call: .; v_call: TRBV4-2; j_call: TRBJ2-5; cdr3_nt: TGTGCCAGCGGGATAGGGGGAGAGACCCAGTACTTC; cdr3_aa: CASGIGGETQYF
clone_size: .; d_call: .; v_call: TRBV6-1; j_call: TRBJ2-7; cdr3_nt: TGTGCCGTAGATGGGGGCACATCCTACGAGCAGTACTTC; cdr3_aa: CAVDGGTSYEQYF
clone_size: .; d_call: .; v_call: TRBV28; j_call: TRBJ2-7; cdr3_nt: TGTGCCAGCAGTCGCTCCAGGGGAACCTACGAGCAGTACTTC; cdr3_aa: CASSRSRGTYEQYF
clone_size: .; d_call: .; v_call: TRBV27; j_call: TRBJ1-6; cdr3_nt: TGTGCCAGCAGTTTCCTGGGCCTAAATAATTCACCCCTCCACTTT; cdr3_aa: CASSFLGLNNSPLHF
clone_size: .; d_call: .; v_call: TRBV9; j_call: TRBJ1-2; cdr3_nt: TGTGCCAGCAGCCGGGACACACCAAACTATGGCTACACCTTC; cdr3_aa: CASSRDTPNYGYTF
clone_size: .; d_call: .; v_call: TRBV7-9; j_call: TRBJ1-3; cdr3_nt: TGTGCCAGCAGCTTAGGCCCGGTTCCCTCTGGAAACACCATATATTTT; cdr3_aa: CASSLGPVPSGNTIYF
clone_size: .; d_call: .; v_call: TRBV27; j_call: TRBJ2-5; cdr3_nt: TGTGCCAGCAGTTTAACAGGCACGGTGGAGACCCAGTACTTC; cdr3_aa: CASSLTGTVETQYF
clone_size: .; d_call: .; v_call: TRBV7-8; j_call: TRBJ2-3; cdr3_nt: TGTGCCAGCAGCTTCTGGACTACTAACACAGATACGCAGTATTTT; cdr3_aa: CASSFWTTNTDTQYF
clone_size: .; d_call: TRBD1; v_call: TRBV25-1; j_call: TRBJ2-5; cdr3_nt: TGTGCCAGCACCCGAGAGGGACAGGGGAAGGCGGAGACCCAGTACTTC; cdr3_aa: CASTREGQGKAETQYF
clone_size: .; d_call: TRBD1; v_call: TRBV18; j_call: TRBJ1-4; cdr3_nt: TGTGCCAGCTCGGGACAGGCGGATGAAAAACTGTTTTTT; cdr3_aa: CASSGQADEKLFF
clone_size: .; d_call: TRBD2; v_call: TRBV27; j_call: TRBJ2-7; cdr3_nt: TGTGCCAGCAGTCCTAGCGGGAGTAAAACAGACGAGCAGTACTTC; cdr3_aa: CASSPSGSKTDEQYF
clone_size: once; d_call: TRBD2; v_call: TRBV7-9; j_call: TRBJ2-5; cdr3_nt: TGTGCCAGGAAGAATGTGGGGGGGAGGGAGACCCAGTACTTC; cdr3_aa: CARKNVGGRETQYF
clone_size: .; d_call: TRBD2; v_call: TRBV18; j_call: TRBJ2-5; cdr3_nt: TGTGCCAGCTCACCCGGGAGGACATCGTACCAAGAGACCCAGTACTTC; cdr3_aa: CASSPGRTSYQETQYF
clone_size: .; d_call: TRBD1; v_call: TRBV10-2; j_call: TRBJ1-2; cdr3_nt: TGCGCCAGCAGGGCGACTTCTAGGAACCGGGACAGAGACTATGGCTACACCTTC; cdr3_aa: CASRATSRNRDRDYGYTF
clone_size: .; d_call: TRBD1; v_call: TRBV15; j_call: TRBJ1-2; cdr3_nt: TGTGCCACCAGCAGAAACAGGGGGAACTATGGCTACACCTTC; cdr3_aa: CATSRNRGNYGYTF
clone_size: .; d_call: TRBD2; v_call: TRBV6-5; j_call: TRBJ2-7; cdr3_nt: TGTGCCAGCAGTTACTCTGCGGGAGGCGATGAGCAGTACTTC; cdr3_aa: CASSYSAGGDEQYF
clone_size: .; d_call: .; v_call: TRBV9; j_call: TRBJ1-4; cdr3_nt: TGTGCCAGCAGCGTAGGGAGGGAGACTAATGAAAAACTGTTTTTT; cdr3_aa: CASSVGRETNEKLFF
clone_size: .; d_call: .; v_call: TRBV5-4; j_call: TRBJ2-1; cdr3_nt: TGTGCCAGCAGCTTGGGCGGCTACAATGAGCAGTTCTTC; cdr3_aa: CASSLGGYNEQFF
clone_size: .; d_call: .; v_call: TRBV12-5; j_call: TRBJ2-5; cdr3_nt: TGTGCTAGTGGTTCTAAGGGGTCACGGGACCAAGAGACCCAGTACTTC; cdr3_aa: CASGSKGSRDQETQYF
clone_size: .; d_call: .; v_call: TRBV7-9; j_call: TRBJ1-5; cdr3_nt: TGTGCCAGCAGCAGGTCAGGGGAGAGCAATCAGCCCCAGCATTTT; cdr3_aa: CASSRSGESNQPQHF